This T cell receptor beta chain was obtained from a study of blood T cell repertoires in COVID-19 (dated by TCRdb to about 2020). About the full investigation: Samples covering the acute and convalescent phases of COVID-19 were provided by collaborators in the United States, Italy and Spain. The prospective study material was composed of cDNA or gDNA derived from T cells, B-cell-depleted T cells, or PBMCs. Deeply sampled blood TCRbeta repertoires from subjects exposed to, actively infected with, or recovered from COVID-19 were included in the dataset. The repertoires were released in a freely available public database meant as a resource for research on the immune response to SARS-CoV-2. The samples were drawn from two sources: the first 160 participants of the ongoing ImmuneRACE study, and over 950 subjects contributed by 6 global collaborators. Sample metadata almost always included a de-identified subject ID, COVID-19 status, age in years and sex. HLA class I and class II types, where available, came from metadata supplied by the sample provider rather than from assay-based typing.

Overall study results and their limits: How much clinical and demographic metadata was included differed by source and by participant, and the metadata was provided uncurated.

Whole blood was collected in K2EDTA tubes by collaborating institutions according to the institutions' own protocols. For TCRbeta analysis, collaborators shipped samples as frozen whole blood, isolated PBMCs, or DNA extracted from either of those sample types. About this clone itself: Its specific antigen is unknown. Base qualities are missing; no much larger clone stands one base away.

The immunoSEQ Assay, a bias-controlled multiplex PCR, was used to amplify TCRbeta CDR3 regions from genomic DNA. The original pipeline was this. Within the assay, amplification of reference gene primers was used to estimate how many nucleated cells each sample contained. To quantify the absolute abundance of each unique TCRbeta CDR3 rearrangement, sequence reads were collapsed and filtered. For each sample, productive Simpson clonality was calculated by taking the square root of Simpson's diversity index across productive rearrangements. The clones in this table, taken by TCRdb from immuneACCESS, are in-frame only. Not every clone is retained; where verified, under half of the shortfall comes from an unresolved V gene, and the cause of the rest is unknown. Clone size and the V and J calls come from that table; the DNA yielded D and trimming. The sample table contains around 170,000 clones; only one count was recorded for around 83% of them. Of the sample, 1.5% falls within the top ten clones.

This TCR was sampled from a human donor in a cohort sampled during active COVID-19. The sequenced sample was peripheral blood.

The CDR3 reads as follows: CAIRTGTGTYEQYF. The DNA sequence follows: TGTGCCATCAGGACCGGGACAGGTACCTACGAGCAGTACTTC. Rearrangement joined TRBV10-3 to TRBJ2-7, with TRBD1 identical over 8 junction bases. The germline V end is reduced by 6 bases and the J end by 2 bases; junction bases left unmatched: 6. The cysteine opens and the phenylalanine closes a CDR3 of 14 amino acids. Here the CDR3 DNA is all that survives: 42 bases in frame from base 1. The germline V gene provides CDR1 ENHRY and CDR2 SYGVKD.